This TCR beta chain was recovered during a study of cytomegalovirus exposure and HLA in healthy donors. Study-wide results and limits: The tendency of first-cohort TCR clusters to co-occur in the roughly 130 validation repertoires emerged from a later analysis.

The data were produced by immunoSEQ multiplex PCR, yet TCRdb's version contains in-frame clones alone and is incomplete. Altogether roughly 56,000 clones are present, roughly 94% being singletons, with the ten largest covering around 2%. This CDR3 is 15 amino acids long. The V and J ends lost 3 bases and 6 bases, in that order; junction bases with no gene match: 9. Per germline, CDR1 SGHTA and CDR2 FQGNSA. To note about this clone: Its antigen is still unknown.

Separate from the approximately 670-subject first cohort, the roughly 120-subject validation cohort was the one that the donors belonged to. The chain has TRBV7-2 and TRBJ2-7; 9 bases agree with TRBD2. The TCR comes from a man aged 18 to 35 in good health and CMV-seronegative. The source material was PBMCs. This CDR3 reads CASSLWREGSVEQYF. Written as DNA, the CDR3 is TGTGCCAGCAGCTTGTGGCGGGAGGGGTCGGTCGAGCAGTACTTC.